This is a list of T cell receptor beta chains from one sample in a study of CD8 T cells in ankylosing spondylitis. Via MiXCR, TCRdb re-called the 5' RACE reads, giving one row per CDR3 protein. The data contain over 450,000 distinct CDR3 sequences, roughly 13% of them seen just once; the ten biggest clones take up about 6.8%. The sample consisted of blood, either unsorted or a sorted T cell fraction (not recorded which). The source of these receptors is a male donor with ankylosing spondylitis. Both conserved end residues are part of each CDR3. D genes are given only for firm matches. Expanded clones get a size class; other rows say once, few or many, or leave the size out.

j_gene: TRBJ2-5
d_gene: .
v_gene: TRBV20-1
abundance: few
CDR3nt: TGCAGTGCTAGCAACAGGTTTGGGGAGACCCAGTACTTC
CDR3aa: CSASNRFGETQYF

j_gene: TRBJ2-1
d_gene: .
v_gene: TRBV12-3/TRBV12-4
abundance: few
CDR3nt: TGTGCCAGCAGTTTAACAAGGCAGAGGGATGAGCAGTTCTTC
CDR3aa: CASSLTRQRDEQFF

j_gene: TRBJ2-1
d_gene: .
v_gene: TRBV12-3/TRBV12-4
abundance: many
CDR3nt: TGTGCCAGCAGTTTAGCGCTCGGGACTGAGCAGTTCTTC
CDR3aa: CASSLALGTEQFF

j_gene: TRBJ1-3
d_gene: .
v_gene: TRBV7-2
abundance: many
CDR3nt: TGTGCCAGCAGCTACGGGCCAAACTCTGGAAACACCATATATTTT
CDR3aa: CASSYGPNSGNTIYF

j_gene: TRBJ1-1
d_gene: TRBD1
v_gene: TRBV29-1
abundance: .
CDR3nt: TGCAGCGTTTTAACAGGGGGCGGTAGCACTGAAGCTTTCTTT
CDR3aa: CSVLTGGGSTEAFF

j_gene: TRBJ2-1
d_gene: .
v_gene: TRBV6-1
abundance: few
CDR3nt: TGTGCCAGCACGACGGGCTCCTACAATGAGCAGTTCTTC
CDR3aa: CASTTGSYNEQFF

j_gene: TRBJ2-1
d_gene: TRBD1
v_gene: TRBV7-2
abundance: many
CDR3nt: TGTGCCAGCAGAAGAAGAGAGGCGCCCTCCAGGGGGAATGAGCAGTTCTTC
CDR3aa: CASRRREAPSRGNEQFF

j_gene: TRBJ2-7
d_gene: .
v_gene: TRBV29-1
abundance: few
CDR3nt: TGCAGCGTTGGGCCCTCCGACTACGAGCAGTACTTC
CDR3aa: CSVGPSDYEQYF

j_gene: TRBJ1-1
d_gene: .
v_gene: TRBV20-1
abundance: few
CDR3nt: TGCAGTGCCCCGGGGCAGAGGGACACTGAAGCTTTCTTT
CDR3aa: CSAPGQRDTEAFF

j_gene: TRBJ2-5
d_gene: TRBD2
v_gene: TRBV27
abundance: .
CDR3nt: TGTGCCAGCAGTCCGTCACTAGCGGAAAAGGAAGAGACCCAGTACTTC
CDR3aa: CASSPSLAEKEETQYF

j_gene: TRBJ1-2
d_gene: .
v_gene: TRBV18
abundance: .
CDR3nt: TGTGCCAGCTCACCCCAGCCCTATGGCTACACCTTC
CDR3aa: CASSPQPYGYTF

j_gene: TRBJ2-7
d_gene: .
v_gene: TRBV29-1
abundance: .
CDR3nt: TGCAGCGTCCGGGACCCTACCTACGAGCAGTACTTC
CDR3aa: CSVRDPTYEQYF

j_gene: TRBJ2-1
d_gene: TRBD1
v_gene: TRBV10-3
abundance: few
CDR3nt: TGTGCCATCAGTGGTTGGGGCAGGGGGCGCGTCGGGGATGAGCAGTTCTTC
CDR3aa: CAISGWGRGRVGDEQFF

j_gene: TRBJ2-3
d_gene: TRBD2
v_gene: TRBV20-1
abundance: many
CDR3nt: TGCAGTGCTAGATTGCCTAGCGGGAGTGTAGATACGCAGTATTTT
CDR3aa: CSARLPSGSVDTQYF

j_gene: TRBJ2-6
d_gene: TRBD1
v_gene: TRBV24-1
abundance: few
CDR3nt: TGTGCCACCAGTGGTTACGGTCCAGGGGGCTCTGGGGCCAACGTCCTGACTTTC
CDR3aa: CATSGYGPGGSGANVLTF

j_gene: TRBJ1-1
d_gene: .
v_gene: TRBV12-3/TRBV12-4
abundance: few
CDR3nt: TGTGCCAGCAGTTTTATGGCTTACACTGAAGCTTTCTTT
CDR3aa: CASSFMAYTEAFF

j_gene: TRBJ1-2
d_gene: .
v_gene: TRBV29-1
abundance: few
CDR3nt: TGCAGCGTGAGGGGACGGTTGAACTATGGCTACACCTTC
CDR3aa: CSVRGRLNYGYTF

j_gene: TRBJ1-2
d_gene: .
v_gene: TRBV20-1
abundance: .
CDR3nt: TGCAGTGCTAGAGCTCGCCCAGGAGATAACTATGGCTACACCTTC
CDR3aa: CSARARPGDNYGYTF

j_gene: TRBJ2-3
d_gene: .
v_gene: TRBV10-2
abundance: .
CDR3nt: TGCGCCAGCACCCCTAGCTCTACGCAGTATTTT
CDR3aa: CASTPSSTQYF

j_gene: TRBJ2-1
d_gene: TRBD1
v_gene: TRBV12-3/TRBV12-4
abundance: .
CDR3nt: TGTGCCAGCAGTTCCGGGACAGGGGGGCAGGTTAGGCCCTACAATGAGCAGTTCTTC
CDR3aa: CASSSGTGGQVRPYNEQFF

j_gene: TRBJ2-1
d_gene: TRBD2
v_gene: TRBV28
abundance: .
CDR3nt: TGTGCCAGCACCGAAGGAGGGACTAGCGGGATAAATGAGCAGTTCTTC
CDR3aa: CASTEGGTSGINEQFF

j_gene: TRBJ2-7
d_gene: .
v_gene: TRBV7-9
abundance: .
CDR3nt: TGTGCCAGCAGCTTAAATAGCTACGAGCAGTACTTC
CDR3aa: CASSLNSYEQYF

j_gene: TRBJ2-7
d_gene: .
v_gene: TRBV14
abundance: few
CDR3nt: TGTGCCAGCAGCCAAACCGGGACCCCCTGGATCGAGCAGTACTTC
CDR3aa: CASSQTGTPWIEQYF

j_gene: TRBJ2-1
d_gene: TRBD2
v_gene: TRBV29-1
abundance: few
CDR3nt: TGCAGCGCCAGTCTGGAGGGACTAGGGGACAATGAGCAGTTCTTC
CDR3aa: CSASLEGLGDNEQFF

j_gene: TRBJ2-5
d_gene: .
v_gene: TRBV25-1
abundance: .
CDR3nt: TGTGCCAGCGGTGGGGTGGAGGGGGCTTTGGAGACCCAGTACTTC
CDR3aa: CASGGVEGALETQYF

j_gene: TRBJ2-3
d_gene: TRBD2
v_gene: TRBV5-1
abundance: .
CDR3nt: TGCGCCAGCAGCTCTATCCCTAGCGGAGGGGGCACAGATACGCAGTATTTT
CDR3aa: CASSSIPSGGGTDTQYF

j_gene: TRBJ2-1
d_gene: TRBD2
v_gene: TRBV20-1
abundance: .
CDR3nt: TGCAGTGCTAGAGTCTACGGGAGGAATGAGCAGTTCTTC
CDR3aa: CSARVYGRNEQFF